Below are 27 T cell receptor beta chains sequenced from a single sample in a study of T cell changes during pregnancy in multiple sclerosis. Measured with immunoSEQ multiplex PCR; TCRdb has only the in-frame clones, and not every one. The repertoire holds over 70,000 clones, with approximately 92% as singletons. This material consisted of peripheral blood, taken in the first trimester of pregnancy. These receptors were obtained from a female donor with multiple sclerosis, enrolled in a pregnancy study.

The chain recombines TRBV27 with TRBJ1-5; D is unclear. This CDR3 has 16 amino acids. The V end was cut by 5 bases, the J end by 0 bases, with 14 bases between. Germline CDR1 and CDR2: MNHEY and SMNVEV (reference sequence). The CDR3 sequence: CASSHIRGYSNQPQHF. In DNA, the CDR3 is TGTGCCAGCAGTCACATTCGCGGATATAGCAATCAGCCCCAGCATTTT.

The V gene is TRBV5-1, the J gene TRBJ2-3; a possible D gene is TRBD1 (5 bases). V lost 4 bases, J lost 4 bases, and 10 bases lay in between. This CDR3 is built from 13 residues. Germline CDR1 and CDR2: SGHRS and YFSETQ. The CDR3 nucleotides read TGCGCCAGCAGCCCTAGGGGCCCAGATACGCAGTATTTT. Protein product: CASSPRGPDTQYF. Filled out from reference TRBV5-1 and TRBJ2-3, the complete variable domain reads KAGVTQTPRYLIKTRGQQVTLSCSPISGHRSVSWYQQTPGQGLQFLFEYFSETQRNKGNFPGRFSGRQFSNSRSEMNVSTLELGDSALYLCASSPRGPDTQYFGPGTRLTVL.

The rearrangement uses TRBV4-1 and TRBJ2-5, with D uncertain. The CDR3 is made up of 13 amino acids. CDR1 is MGHRA, CDR2 YSYEKL, per germline. V lost 2 bases and J lost 5, with 9 bases in between. CDR3 in amino acids: CASSQFESETQYF. The DNA of the CDR3 is TGCGCCAGCAGCCAATTTGAGTCGGAGACCCAGTACTTC.

Only a few counts were recorded for this clone. The rearrangement joins TRBV6-4 to TRBJ2-3; D may be TRBD2 (7 bases). There are 14 residues in the CDR3. Germline CDR1 is MRHNA and CDR2 is SNTAGT. V gave up 5 bases and J gave up 0 bases, with 9 bases separating them. The CDR3 sequence: CASSPGGSTDTQYF. DNA for the CDR3: TGTGCCAGCAGTCCGGGGGGCAGCACAGATACGCAGTATTTT.

V is TRBV6-4 and J is TRBJ2-2; 8 bases align to TRBD1. Losses at the gene ends were 6 bases for V and 3 bases for J; bases not matched to a gene: 6. The CDR3 covers 15 residues. CDR1 and CDR2 from the germline V gene are MRHNA and SNTAGT. CDR3 residues: CASRAGGTDTGELFF. The CDR3 coding sequence is TGTGCCAGCAGGGCAGGGGGCACGGACACCGGGGAGCTGTTTTTT.

The CDR3 loop is CASSKTGLGSPLHF. CDR3 DNA sequence: TGTGCCAGCAGCAAGACAGGGTTGGGTTCACCCCTCCACTTT. The chain has TRBV7-2 and TRBJ1-6, with 7 nucleotides matching TRBD1. This CDR3 region has 14 residues. J gave up 9 bases and V 5 bases, and 7 bases lay outside the gene matches. Germline V gives CDR1 SGHTA, CDR2 FQGNSA.

Here the CDR3 reads CASSEGTRELHF. CDR3 nucleotide sequence: TGTGCCAGCAGCGAAGGGACAAGAGAGCTCCACTTT. The gene calls are TRBV7-9 and TRBJ1-6; D possibly corresponds to TRBD1 (6 bases). Trimming stripped 5 bases from V and 16 bases from J, with 15 bases between. CDR1 and CDR2 (germline): SEHNR, FQNEAQ (reference sequence). The CDR3 has 12 residues.

The rearrangement links TRBV7-6 to TRBJ2-2, with TRBD1 as a possible D gene (6 bases). This CDR3 has 16 residues. The V end was cut by 5 bases, the J end by 2 bases, with 15 bases between. CDR1 and CDR2 (germline): SGHVS, FNYEAQ. Here the CDR3 reads CASSQNRDANTGELFF. DNA for the CDR3: TGTGCCAGCAGCCAGAACAGGGACGCTAACACCGGGGAGCTGTTTTTT.

The chain uses TRBV6-6 and TRBJ2-5, with a weak D call TRBD1 (5 bases). This CDR3 is built from 12 residues. Looked up from germline, CDR1 is MNHNY and CDR2 is SVGAGI (reference sequence). Trimming removed 5 bases from V and 5 bases from J, with 9 bases in between. This CDR3 reads CASSQGWETQYF. The CDR3 DNA is TGTGCCAGCAGTCAGGGTTGGGAGACCCAGTACTTC.

The chain joins TRBV21-1 to TRBJ2-7; TRBD2, the table's D call, was not compared with the DNA. TRBV21-1 is noted as a pseudogene. This CDR3 has 17 amino acids. Here the CDR3 reads CASSNPVPRGHSYEQYF. The DNA for the CDR3 is TGTGCCAGCAGCAACCCCGTCCCGCGGGGCCACTCCTACGAGCAGTACTTC.

This clone is a singleton in its sample. The chain links TRBV29-1 to TRBJ1-1; no definite D call. This CDR3 contains 12 residues. Trimming shortened V by 6 bases and J by 6 bases, and 14 bases separated the two germline ends. Germline CDR1 and CDR2: SQVTM and ANQGSEA. CDR3 protein: CSVALFEAEAFF. DNA of the CDR3: TGCAGCGTCGCGCTGTTTGAGGCTGAAGCTTTCTTT.

This clone was detected only once. This chain links TRBV19 with TRBJ2-3; unclear D gene. This CDR3 has 11 amino acids. Germline CDR1 reads LNHDA; CDR2 reads SQIVND (reference sequence). Between the trimmed V and J ends, which lost 8 bases and 3 bases, there was a span of 6 bases. The CDR3 reads CASYLTDTQYF. The CDR3 DNA follows: TGTGCCAGTTACTTAACAGATACGCAGTATTTT.

The chain joins TRBV5-8 to TRBJ2-7; D might be TRBD1 (6 bases). V was cut by 2 bases and J by 6 bases, with 15 bases left in between. This CDR3 contains 14 residues. Germline values: CDR1 SGHTS, CDR2 YDEGEE. The CDR3 sequence: CASSLPGQVSEQYF. CDR3 in DNA: TGTGCCAGCAGCTTACCGGGACAAGTTTCCGAGCAGTACTTC.

This clone appeared once. V is TRBV6-1 and J is TRBJ1-1, with D perhaps TRBD1 (6 bases). The CDR3 runs to 18 residues. V lost 2 bases to trimming and J lost 0 bases, with 19 bases between them. The germline gives CDR1 MNHNS, CDR2 SASEGT. CDR3 residues: CASSEPPTGWAVNTEAFF. For the CDR3, the DNA is TGTGCCAGCAGTGAACCCCCGACAGGTTGGGCCGTGAACACTGAAGCTTTCTTT.

The chain joins TRBV5-1 to TRBJ1-1; 11 nucleotides align to TRBD1. Germline V gives CDR1 SGHRS, CDR2 YFSETQ. With V trimmed by 4 bases and J by 6 bases, 5 bases remained unmatched. The CDR3 length is 14 residues. DNA of the CDR3: TGCGCCAGCAGCCAGGGACAGGGGGTAGCTGAAGCTTTCTTT. Encoded protein: CASSQGQGVAEAFF.

This clone came up once. V and J are TRBV4-1 and TRBJ2-7; 8 positions agree with TRBD2. V lost 3 bases to trimming and J lost 3 bases; unmatched junction nucleotides: 13. CDR3 length: 17 residues. CDR1 and CDR2 (germline): MGHRA, YSYEKL. The CDR3 region is CASSQLDMGLAGYEQYF. The CDR3 nucleotides read TGCGCCAGCAGCCAGCTCGATATGGGGCTAGCGGGCTACGAGCAGTACTTC.

The rearrangement uses TRBV7-9 and TRBJ2-7; a possible D gene is TRBD2 (6 bases). The germline gives CDR1 SEHNR, CDR2 FQNEAQ (reference sequence). With 10 bases removed from V and 0 bases from J, the gap between germline ends came to 13 bases. This CDR3 is 13 amino acids long. CDR3 in DNA: TGTGCCAACGGGGACTCAAGCTCCTACGAGCAGTACTTC. Encoded protein: CANGDSSSYEQYF.

The rearrangement uses TRBV5-1 and TRBJ2-3; 8 bases line up with TRBD2. This CDR3 is 15 amino acids long. From germline, CDR1 is SGHRS and CDR2 YFSETQ. Trimming took 0 bases from V and 5 from J; bases not matched to a gene: 5. The CDR3 sequence is CASSLVGTRQDTQYF. The CDR3 DNA is TGCGCCAGCAGCTTGGTCGGGACTAGGCAAGATACGCAGTATTTT.

The chain has TRBV5-4 and TRBJ1-6; possible D gene TRBD1, 6 bases. Trimming took 0 bases from V and 8 from J, leaving 9 bases between them. CDR1 and CDR2 from the germline V gene are SGHNT and YYREEE (reference sequence). The CDR3 runs 14 residues. The CDR3 DNA reads TGTGCCAGCAGCTTGGACAGGGCGGATTCACCCCTCCACTTT. It encodes CASSLDRADSPLHF.

This rearrangement joins TRBV7-2 to TRBJ2-7; 10 bases agree with TRBD2. With 3 bases clipped from V and 4 bases from J, the junction kept 3 bases outside the gene matches. This CDR3 has 14 residues. Looked up from germline, CDR1 is SGHTA and CDR2 is FQGNSA. CDR3 sequence (DNA): TGTGCCAGCAGCTTGAGCGGGGGGGGGTACGAGCAGTACTTC. Its translation is CASSLSGGGYEQYF.

In its sample, this clone was seen once. This chain uses TRBV6-1 with TRBJ1-2, with a weak D call TRBD1 (6 bases). V lost 4 bases and J 6 bases, leaving 21 bases between the germline ends. The CDR3 has 16 amino acids. Germline V gene lookup returns CDR1 MNHNS and CDR2 SASEGT. The CDR3 DNA sequence: TGTGCCAGCAGTGTGCTGGGGACAAGGGGTTTCGATGGCTACACCTTC. Its translation: CASSVLGTRGFDGYTF.

CDR3 in amino acids: CASSPSASGAYEQYF. DNA for the CDR3: TGTGCCAGTAGCCCCTCGGCTAGCGGTGCCTACGAGCAGTACTTC. V and J are TRBV19 and TRBJ2-7, with 7 positions matching TRBD2. V dropped 6 bases and J dropped 2; count of bases not matched to a gene: 10. This CDR3 is 15 amino acids long. Germline V gives CDR1 LNHDA, CDR2 SQIVND (reference sequence).

V is TRBV15 and J is TRBJ2-1; TRBD1 aligns across 9 bases. The CDR3 consists of 13 residues. Germline V gene sequence: CDR1 LNHNV, CDR2 YYDKDF (reference sequence). With 9 bases clipped from V and 5 bases from J, the junction kept 5 bases outside the gene matches. The CDR3 region has the DNA TGTGCCACTGGGACAGGGACGAACAATGAGCAGTTCTTC. Translating it yields CATGTGTNNEQFF.

The J gene is TRBJ1-2, the V gene TRBV4-1; D unresolved. The germline CDR1 and CDR2 sequences are MGHRA and YSYEKL. The CDR3 is 16 amino acids. The V end was cut by 0 bases, the J end by 0 bases, with 11 bases between. CDR3 sequence reads: CASSQDRQAANYGYTF. CDR3 in DNA: TGCGCCAGCAGCCAAGATAGACAAGCAGCTAACTATGGCTACACCTTC.

This clone has just a few counts. The chain combines TRBV4-2 with TRBJ2-7; a weak D match, TRBD1 (6 bases). The CDR3 is 13 residues long. Germline lookup yields CDR1 LGHNA and CDR2 YNFKEQ. V was shortened by 3 bases and J by 2 bases, with 8 bases between the two germline ends. The CDR3 DNA sequence: TGTGCCAGCAGCCAGTGGACAGCCTACGAGCAGTACTTC. It codes for CASSQWTAYEQYF.

The CDR3 loop reads CASSIKGGVQPQHF. DNA for the CDR3: TGTGCCAGCAGCATCAAGGGGGGGGTCCAGCCCCAGCATTTT. This chain connects TRBV5-6 to TRBJ1-5; a possible D gene is TRBD1 (6 bases). Deletions cut 4 bases from V and 7 bases from J, with 15 bases between. CDR1 and CDR2 (germline): SGHDT, YYEEEE. This CDR3 region has 14 residues.

The chain joins TRBV29-1 to TRBJ2-1, with 10 bases lining up with TRBD2. Germline CDR1 is SQVTM and CDR2 is ANQGSEA. The junction had 12 bases not matched to a gene; V was cut back by 6 bases and J by 7 bases. This CDR3 spans 15 amino acids. The CDR3 spells CSVERGGPLINEQFF. CDR3 bases: TGCAGCGTGGAGCGGGGGGGCCCCCTTATAAATGAGCAGTTCTTC.